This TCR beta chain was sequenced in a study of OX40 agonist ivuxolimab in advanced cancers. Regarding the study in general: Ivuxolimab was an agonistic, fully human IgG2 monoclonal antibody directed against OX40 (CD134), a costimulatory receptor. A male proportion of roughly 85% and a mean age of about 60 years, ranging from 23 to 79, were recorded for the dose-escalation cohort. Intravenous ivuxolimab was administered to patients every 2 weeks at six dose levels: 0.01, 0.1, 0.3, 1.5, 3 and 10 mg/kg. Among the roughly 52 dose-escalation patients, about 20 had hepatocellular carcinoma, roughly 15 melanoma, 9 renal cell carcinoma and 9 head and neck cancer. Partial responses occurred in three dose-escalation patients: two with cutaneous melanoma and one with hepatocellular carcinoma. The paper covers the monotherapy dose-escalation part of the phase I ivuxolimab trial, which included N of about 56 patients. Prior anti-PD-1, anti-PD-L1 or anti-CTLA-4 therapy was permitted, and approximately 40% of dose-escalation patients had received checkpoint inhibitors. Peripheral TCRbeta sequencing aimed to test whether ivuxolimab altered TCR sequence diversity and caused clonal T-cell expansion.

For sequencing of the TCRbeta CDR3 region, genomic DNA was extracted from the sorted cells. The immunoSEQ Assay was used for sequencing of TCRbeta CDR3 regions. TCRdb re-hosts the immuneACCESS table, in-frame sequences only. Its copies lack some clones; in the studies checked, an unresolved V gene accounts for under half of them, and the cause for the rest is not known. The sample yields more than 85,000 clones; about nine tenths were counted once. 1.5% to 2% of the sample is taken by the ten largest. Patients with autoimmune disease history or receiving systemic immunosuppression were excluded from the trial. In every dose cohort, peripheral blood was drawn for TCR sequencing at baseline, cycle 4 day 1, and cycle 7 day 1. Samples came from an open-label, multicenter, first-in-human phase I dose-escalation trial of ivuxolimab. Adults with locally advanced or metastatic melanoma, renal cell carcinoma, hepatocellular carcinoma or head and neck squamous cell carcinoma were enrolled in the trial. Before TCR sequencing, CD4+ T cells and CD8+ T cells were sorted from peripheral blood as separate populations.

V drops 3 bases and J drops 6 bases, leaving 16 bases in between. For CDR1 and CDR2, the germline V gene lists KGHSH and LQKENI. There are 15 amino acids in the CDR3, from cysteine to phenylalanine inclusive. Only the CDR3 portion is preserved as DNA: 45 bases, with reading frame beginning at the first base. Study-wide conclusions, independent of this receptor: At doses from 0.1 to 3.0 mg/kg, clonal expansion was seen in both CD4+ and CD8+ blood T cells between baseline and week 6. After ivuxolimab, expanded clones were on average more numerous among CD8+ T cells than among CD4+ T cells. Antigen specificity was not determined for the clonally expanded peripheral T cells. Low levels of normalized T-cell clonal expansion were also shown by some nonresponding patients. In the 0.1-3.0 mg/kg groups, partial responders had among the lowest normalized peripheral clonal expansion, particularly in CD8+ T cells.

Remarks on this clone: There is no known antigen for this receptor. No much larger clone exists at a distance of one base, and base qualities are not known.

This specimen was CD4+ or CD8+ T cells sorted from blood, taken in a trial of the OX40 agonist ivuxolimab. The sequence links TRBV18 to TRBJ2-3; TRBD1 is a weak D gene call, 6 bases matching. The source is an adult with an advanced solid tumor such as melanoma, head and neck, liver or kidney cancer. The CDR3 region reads CASSPRDTGGDTQYF. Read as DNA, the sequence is TGTGCCAGCTCACCGAGGGACACCGGAGGTGATACGCAGTATTTT.